Each of the 21 T cell receptor beta chains below was sequenced from the same sample in a study of blood T cell repertoires in COVID-19. Clones were read by immunoSEQ multiplex PCR, and TCRdb kept only the in-frame ones, dropping some. The sample consists of about 120,000 clones, 75% to 85% of them appearing once. The sequenced material came from peripheral blood. The receptors here all came from an elderly woman with acute or convalescent COVID-19.

The rearrangement joins TRBV7-3 to TRBJ2-3; 12 bases align to TRBD2. CDR3 length: 15 amino acids. CDR1 and CDR2 (germline): SGHTA, FQGTGA. The V segment lost 3 bases and the J segment 6 bases; nucleotides outside the gene matches: 4. CDR3 residues: CASSFRLAGVDTQYF. The CDR3 DNA reads TGTGCCAGCAGCTTCCGACTAGCGGGAGTGGATACGCAGTATTTT.

This rearrangement joins TRBV5-4 to TRBJ2-5, with 12 bases lining up with TRBD2. Germline-derived CDR1 and CDR2 are SGHNT and YYREEE (reference sequence). V was clipped by 5 bases and J by 0 bases; unmatched bases: 5. This CDR3 has 16 residues. CDR3 sequence: CASSPGTSGYQETQYF. CDR3 in DNA: TGTGCCAGCAGTCCCGGGACTAGCGGGTACCAAGAGACCCAGTACTTC.

The chain links TRBV24-1 to TRBJ1-1, with no clear D. The CDR3 is 13 amino acids. Trimming took 3 bases from V and 1 from J, leaving 5 bases between them. Germline CDR1 KGHDR, CDR2 SFDVKD. CDR3 coding DNA: TGTGCCACCAGTGATGAGGGGAACACTGAAGCTTTCTTT. Protein: CATSDEGNTEAFF.

This clone has only a few counts. V usage is TRBV4-2 and J usage is TRBJ1-2; a possible D gene is TRBD1 (5 bases). CDR3 length: 14 residues. From germline, CDR1 is LGHNA and CDR2 YNFKEQ. Trimming stripped 0 bases from V and 2 bases from J, with 7 bases between. The DNA for the CDR3 is TGTGCCAGCAGCCAAGATCCAGGGAACTATGGCTACACCTTC. Its protein is CASSQDPGNYGYTF.

This clone showed up just a few times. V and J are TRBV3-1 (or the pseudogene TRBV3-2) and TRBJ1-1; weak D call: TRBD1 (5 bases). Per the germline V gene, CDR1 is LGHDT and CDR2 is YNNKEL (reference sequence). V lost 4 bases and J 1 base, leaving 10 bases between the germline ends. The CDR3 has 14 residues. The CDR3 spells CASSRGQTNTEAFF. The CDR3 nucleotides read TGTGCCAGCAGCCGCGGACAAACGAACACTGAAGCTTTCTTT.

This sequence joins TRBV10-3 and TRBJ1-3; D remains unclear. CDR1 is ENHRY and CDR2 is SYGVKD in the germline V gene. Deletions cut 4 bases from V and 4 bases from J, with 8 bases between. The CDR3 covers 13 residues. In DNA form, the CDR3 reads TGTGCCATCAGTGGAGTAATCGGAAACACCATATATTTT. Amino acid sequence: CAISGVIGNTIYF.

This clone appeared once. V and J are TRBV12-3 or TRBV12-4 and TRBJ1-1; possibly TRBD1 for D (5 bases). The CDR3 loop spans 13 amino acids. V lost 7 bases, J lost 1 base, and 10 bases lay in between. Here the CDR3 DNA reads TGTGCCAGCACTCTTCAGGGGAACACTGAAGCTTTCTTT. Protein product: CASTLQGNTEAFF.

The chain uses TRBV7-2 and TRBJ2-7; 12 bases align to TRBD1. Trimming at V came to 3 bases and at J to 7 bases, leaving 13 bases not matched to a gene. CDR1 and CDR2 from the germline V gene are SGHTA and FQGNSA. This CDR3 region has 17 residues. The CDR3 region is CASSLFPRDRGRGEQYF. The CDR3 DNA reads as TGTGCCAGCAGCTTGTTTCCCCGGGACAGGGGGCGAGGAGAGCAGTACTTC.

The chain is built from TRBV7-9 and TRBJ2-3; the D gene is possibly TRBD2 (5 bases). The CDR3 covers 13 residues. Germline V lookup: CDR1 SEHNR, CDR2 FQNEAQ (reference sequence). The V end lost 5 bases, the J end lost 0 bases, and 6 bases lay between the germline ends. CDR3 sequence: CASSGGSTDTQYF. The CDR3 DNA sequence: TGTGCCAGCAGCGGAGGAAGCACAGATACGCAGTATTTT.

The chain carries TRBV11-2 and TRBJ2-3; 12 nucleotides line up with TRBD2. This CDR3 has 16 residues. With V trimmed by 6 bases and J by 2 bases, 6 bases remained unmatched. CDR1 is SGHAT and CDR2 is FQNNGV in the germline V gene. The CDR3 loop reads CASRPGLAGYTDTQYF. The CDR3 DNA is TGTGCCAGCAGGCCGGGACTAGCGGGTTACACAGATACGCAGTATTTT.

This rearrangement joins TRBV6-5 to TRBJ2-5; weak D call: TRBD2 (6 bases). The CDR3 runs to 15 residues. Germline V gene sequence: CDR1 MNHEY, CDR2 SVGAGI. Between the trimmed V and J ends, which lost 6 bases and 0 bases, there was a span of 14 bases. CDR3 sequence: CASSGLASYQETQYF. The CDR3 DNA reads as TGTGCCAGCAGCGGCCTAGCGAGCTACCAAGAGACCCAGTACTTC.

A few counts support this clone. A read error may account for a junction end that differs from germline. This chain uses TRBV7-7 with TRBJ2-1, with 10 positions matching TRBD2. This CDR3 has 14 amino acids. Germline CDR1 and CDR2: SSHAT and FNYEAQ (reference sequence). The CDR3 is CASSPGLADNEQFF. The CDR3 nucleotides read TGTGCTAGCAGCCCCGGACTAGCGGACAATGAGCAGTTCTTC.

The chain employs TRBV4-3 and TRBJ1-2; 8 positions agree with TRBD1. The V gene's germline CDR1 is LGHNA and CDR2 YSLEER. The CDR3 loop spans 16 amino acids. V shed 0 bases, J shed 0 bases, and the junction held 3 bases outside the gene matches. The DNA of the CDR3 is TGCGCCAGCAGCCAAGACGGGACAGGATCTAACTATGGCTACACCTTC. This translates into CASSQDGTGSNYGYTF.

J is TRBJ2-7 and V is TRBV20-1; maybe TRBD1 (6 bases). The CDR3 length is 11 residues. The V gene's germline CDR1 is DFQATT and CDR2 SNEGSKA (reference sequence). The ends were cut back, 6 bases at V and 6 bases at J, with 12 bases in the middle. DNA of the CDR3: TGCAGTGCAAAGGGGGTGACCGAGCAGTACTTC. Amino acids: CSAKGVTEQYF.

The V call is TRBV25-1, the J call TRBJ2-7; D is possibly TRBD2 (6 bases). The V gene lost 3 bases and the J gene lost 4 bases, with 13 bases spanning the gap. The germline gives CDR1 MGHDK, CDR2 SYGVNS. There are 14 residues in the CDR3. The CDR3 is CASSDPTSAYEQYF. The CDR3 DNA is TGTGCCAGCAGTGACCCGACTAGTGCGTACGAGCAGTACTTC.

This clone has a single count. This rearrangement joins TRBV20-1 to TRBJ2-5; D is possibly TRBD1 (5 bases). The CDR3 consists of 11 residues. V shed 2 bases and J shed 4 bases, with 5 bases lying between them. Germline CDR1 is DFQATT and CDR2 is SNEGSKA (reference sequence). CDR3 sequence: CSARQGETQYF. The CDR3 DNA is TGCAGTGCTAGACAGGGAGAGACCCAGTACTTC.

The V and J genes are TRBV2 and TRBJ1-1; D unclear. V gave up 10 bases and J gave up 1 base, with 10 bases separating them. This CDR3 region has 12 residues. Germline CDR1 is SNHLY and CDR2 is FYNNEI. The CDR3 protein is CATGRQNTEAFF. In nucleotides, the CDR3 is TGTGCCACCGGCAGACAGAACACTGAAGCTTTCTTT.

This clone was seen only a few times. The chain carries TRBV10-2 and TRBJ1-2, with D hard to call. The CDR3 loop spans 13 amino acids. V gave up 3 bases and J gave up 3 bases, with 8 bases separating them. Germline V gene lookup returns CDR1 WSHSY and CDR2 SAAADI. In nucleotides, the CDR3 is TGCGCCAGCAGTGATAGAGGGCACTATGGCTACACCTTC. Protein product: CASSDRGHYGYTF.

The rearrangement links TRBV18 to TRBJ1-1; unclear D gene. Trimming took off 3 bases at V and 1 base at J, with 6 bases between the two ends. The CDR3 extends over 13 amino acids. Germline values: CDR1 KGHSH, CDR2 LQKENI. The CDR3 is CASSPTGNTEAFF. The CDR3 DNA reads TGTGCCAGCTCACCTACTGGGAACACTGAAGCTTTCTTT.

On this clone: A junction end diverges from the germline sequence, so it may reflect a read error. The chain has TRBV5-1 and TRBJ1-4; 8 bases agree with TRBD1. Germline V gene data show CDR1 as SGHRS and CDR2 as YFSETQ. The CDR3 has 13 residues. CDR3 DNA sequence: TGCGCCAGCAGCTTAGAGGGACAGGCCGGGCAAATTTTT. Amino acids: CASSLEGQAGQIF.

V gene TRBV14 combines with J gene TRBJ2-2, with 9 bases aligning to TRBD1. The CDR3 extends over 16 amino acids. Germline trimming cut 1 base from V and 5 bases from J; bases unmatched to any gene: 5. Per the germline V gene, CDR1 is SGHDN and CDR2 is FVKESK. CDR3 residues: CASSQGRGTGTGELFF. For the CDR3, the DNA is TGTGCCAGCAGCCAAGGCCGCGGGACAGGGACCGGGGAGCTGTTTTTT.